These 23 T cell receptor beta chains came from one sample sequenced in a study of response to subunit inactivated influenza vaccine. TCRdb passed the RT-PCR reads through MiXCR, listing each CDR3 protein once. The table includes about 520,000 distinct CDR3 sequences, roughly 23% detected once. The sample here was CD4+ T cells sorted from PBMCs, taken 4 to 6 days after vaccination. These receptors came from a man aged 45-65 years who received an inactivated influenza vaccine.

This clonotype was recorded a few times. The rearrangement links TRBV20-1 to TRBJ1-2; no definite D call. Between the trimmed V and J ends, which lost 3 bases and 7 bases, there was a span of 12 bases. The CDR3 has 12 amino acids. CDR1 and CDR2 from the germline V gene are DFQATT and SNEGSKA (reference sequence). The CDR3 bases are TGCAGTGCTAGCCAGCGATGGAGTGGCTACACCTTC. Amino acid sequence: CSASQRWSGYTF.

The V and J genes are TRBV10-2 and TRBJ2-3, with 10 bases identical to TRBD2. V trimming: 2 bases; J trimming: 1 base; junction bases outside the gene matches: 6. The CDR3 spans 17 residues. CDR1 is WSHSY, CDR2 SAAADI, per germline. CDR3 region: CASSETYLAGGTDTQYF. CDR3 DNA: TGCGCCAGCAGTGAGACGTACCTAGCGGGGGGCACAGATACGCAGTATTTT.

This clonotype appeared a few times. The genes are TRBV5-1 and TRBJ2-5; 9 nucleotides line up with TRBD1. V was pared by 4 bases and J by 4 bases, with 8 bases of the junction left unmatched. Per germline, CDR1 SGHRS and CDR2 YFSETQ. The CDR3 consists of 15 residues. The CDR3 region is CASSEGQGGSETQYF. DNA for the CDR3: TGCGCCAGCAGCGAGGGACAGGGTGGTTCAGAGACCCAGTACTTC.

The table lists this clonotype with a few counts. The genes are TRBV10-3 and TRBJ1-5; the match to TRBD1 covers 11 bases. Trimming cost V 6 bases and J 2 bases; bases outside gene matches: 0. This CDR3 has 14 amino acids. CDR1 and CDR2 (germline): ENHRY, SYGVKD. CDR3 amino acids: CAIRGQGGNQPQHF. CDR3 in DNA: TGTGCCATCAGGGGACAGGGGGGCAATCAGCCCCAGCATTTT.

A few counts support this clonotype. The chain is built from TRBV12-3 or TRBV12-4 and TRBJ2-7; no firm D call. The CDR3 covers 15 residues. The V end was cut by 2 bases, the J end by 5 bases, with 16 bases between. The CDR3 bases are TGTGCCAGCAGTTTAAGATCGCAGGCGGCGCACGAGCAGTACTTC. Protein sequence: CASSLRSQAAHEQYF.

The chain combines TRBV4-1 with TRBJ2-1; TRBD2 agrees at 11 bases. This CDR3 has 16 residues. The trim removed 0 bases at V and 8 bases at J, leaving 6 bases unmatched. Germline CDR1 and CDR2: MGHRA and YSYEKL. For the CDR3, the DNA is TGCGCCAGCAGCCAAGATAGCGGGAGGGCCTTAGATGAGCAGTTCTTC. Its protein is CASSQDSGRALDEQFF.

The rearrangement links TRBV20-1 to TRBJ2-3; no definite D call. Germline V gene lookup returns CDR1 DFQATT and CDR2 SNEGSKA (reference sequence). The V and J ends lost 0 bases and 0 bases respectively, with 4 bases between them. CDR3 length: 13 amino acids. In nucleotides, the CDR3 is TGCAGTGCTAGAGAAGGGAGCACAGATACGCAGTATTTT. As protein: CSAREGSTDTQYF.

This clonotype was found a few times. The rearrangement uses TRBV6-1 and TRBJ2-7, with D tentatively TRBD2 (5 bases). With 0 bases removed from V and 7 bases from J, the gap between germline ends came to 10 bases. Per germline, CDR1 MNHNS and CDR2 SASEGT. The CDR3 sequence is 13 residues long. The chain's CDR3 is CASSEALRVEQYF. CDR3 sequence (DNA): TGTGCCAGCAGTGAAGCGTTGAGGGTGGAGCAGTACTTC.

This clonotype has a handful of counts. The chain joins TRBV5-1 to TRBJ2-1; 14 positions agree with TRBD2. CDR1 is SGHRS, CDR2 YFSETQ, per germline. V lost 4 bases to trimming and J lost 8 bases; unmatched junction nucleotides: 5. There are 15 residues in the CDR3. The CDR3 here is CASSTGLAGGDEQFF. The CDR3 nucleotides are TGCGCCAGCAGCACAGGACTAGCGGGGGGCGATGAGCAGTTCTTC.

This clonotype has at least ten counts. V and J are TRBV28 and TRBJ1-5, with D unclear. Looked up from germline, CDR1 is MDHEN and CDR2 is SYDVKM. The CDR3 is 12 residues long. The V end was cut by 5 bases, the J end by 6 bases, with 8 bases between. The CDR3 bases are TGTGCCAGCAGTCAAGGGAGTCAGCCCCAGCATTTT. This sequence encodes CASSQGSQPQHF.

The V gene is TRBV11-2, the J gene TRBJ2-3; 13 nucleotides agree with TRBD2. CDR1 and CDR2 (germline): SGHAT, FQNNGV. Trimming at V came to 4 bases and at J to 4 bases, leaving 5 bases not matched to a gene. The CDR3 spans 16 residues. The CDR3 nucleotides are TGTGCCAGCAGCTCCCGGACTAGCGGGAGCGCAGATACGCAGTATTTT. This codes for CASSSRTSGSADTQYF.

The gene calls are TRBV2 and TRBJ2-1; 8 nucleotides agree with TRBD2. The CDR3 covers 14 residues. Trimming removed 7 bases from V and 8 bases from J; junction bases left unmatched: 10. CDR1 and CDR2 (germline): SNHLY, FYNNEI. CDR3 in DNA: TGTGCCAGCAAGGTTGGGACTAGGAAGCATGAGCAGTTCTTC. It encodes CASKVGTRKHEQFF. Together with reference TRBV2 and TRBJ2-1, the CDR3 gives the full variable domain: EPEVTQTPSHQVTQMGQEVILRCVPISNHLYFYWYRQILGQKVEFLVSFYNNEISEKSEIFDDQFSVERPDGSNFTLKIRSTKLEDSAMYFCASKVGTRKHEQFFGPGTRLTVL.

The rearrangement uses TRBV11-2 and TRBJ2-3; D unclear. Germline V CDR1 and CDR2: SGHAT, FQNNGV. This CDR3 spans 14 amino acids. V was pared by 4 bases and J by 1 base, with 9 bases between. The CDR3 DNA reads as TGTGCCAGCAGCTCGTCGTCGGGCACAGATACGCAGTATTTT. This codes for CASSSSSGTDTQYF.

V gene TRBV7-7 combines with J gene TRBJ2-1; 8 bases map to TRBD2. The CDR3 loop spans 15 amino acids. CDR1 and CDR2 from the germline V gene are SSHAT and FNYEAQ (reference sequence). The trim removed 6 bases at V and 2 bases at J, leaving 6 bases unmatched. DNA for the CDR3: TGTGCCAGCAGTATTTCGGGAGGGCCCTACAATGAGCAGTTCTTC. Encoded protein: CASSISGGPYNEQFF.

The table lists this clonotype with a few counts. The chain is built from TRBV5-8 and TRBJ1-1; D is ambiguous. The ends were cut back, 6 bases at V and 1 base at J, with 10 bases in the middle. Per the germline V gene, CDR1 is SGHTS and CDR2 is YDEGEE. The CDR3 has 13 residues. For the CDR3, the DNA is TGTGCCAGCAAGCTCCCCACGAACACTGAAGCTTTCTTT. Its translation is CASKLPTNTEAFF.

This chain uses TRBV19 with TRBJ2-5, with D perhaps matching TRBD2 (5 bases). The CDR3 runs 15 residues. The V end was cut by 3 bases, the J end by 1 base, with 12 bases between. The germline CDR1 and CDR2 sequences are LNHDA and SQIVND (reference sequence). In DNA, the CDR3 is TGTGCCAGTAGTATCGGAGGCCAGTTCCAAGAGACCCAGTACTTC. Its translation is CASSIGGQFQETQYF.

CDR3 amino acids: CASTLDRIKQYF. The CDR3 coding sequence is TGTGCCAGCACCTTGGACAGGATCAAGCAGTACTTC. This chain uses TRBV12-3 or TRBV12-4 with TRBJ2-7, with 7 nucleotides matching TRBD1. The CDR3 is 12 residues long. Unmatched junction bases numbered 8, after V lost 7 bases and J lost 8 bases.

This clonotype was picked up a small number of times. The V gene is TRBV21-1, the J gene TRBJ2-2; the DNA was not used to check the table's D call, TRBD2. TRBV21-1 is shown as a pseudogene. CDR3 length: 13 amino acids. CDR3 in DNA: TGTGCCAGCAGCCCTAGGGCTACCGGGGAGCTGTTTTTT. It translates to CASSPRATGELFF.

This chain links TRBV20-1 with TRBJ1-1; tentatively, D is TRBD1 (5 bases). With 8 bases removed from V and 1 base from J, the gap between germline ends came to 17 bases. The germline V gene encodes CDR1 DFQATT and CDR2 SNEGSKA (reference sequence). The CDR3 loop spans 14 amino acids. The CDR3 is CSPLFGGTNTEAFF. DNA of the CDR3: TGCAGTCCGTTATTTGGGGGAACGAACACTGAAGCTTTCTTT.

The J gene is TRBJ2-7, the V gene TRBV20-1, with TRBD1 matching over 7 bases. Per the germline V gene, CDR1 is DFQATT and CDR2 is SNEGSKA (reference sequence). V was clipped by 3 bases and J by 3 bases; unmatched bases: 8. This CDR3 has 14 amino acids. CDR3 coding DNA: TGCAGTGCTAGCAGGGGGACAGTGAGCTACGAGCAGTACTTC. This sequence encodes CSASRGTVSYEQYF.

This sequence joins TRBV20-1 and TRBJ2-5; 11 nucleotides line up with TRBD2. This CDR3 has 15 amino acids. Trimming removed 5 bases from V and 8 bases from J; junction bases left unmatched: 13. Germline CDR1 is DFQATT and CDR2 is SNEGSKA (reference sequence). DNA of the CDR3: TGCAGTGCTGAGTTAGCGGGAGGGCCCTCCTATACCCAGTACTTC. This gives the protein CSAELAGGPSYTQYF.

The rearrangement uses TRBV11-2 and TRBJ2-3; D is ambiguous. From germline, CDR1 is SGHAT and CDR2 FQNNGV. The V end lost 6 bases, the J end lost 0 bases, and 13 bases lay between the germline ends. CDR3 length equals 15 residues. The CDR3 DNA is TGTGCCAGCAGACTTATGGGCGCTAGCACAGATACGCAGTATTTT. Translated, it gives CASRLMGASTDTQYF.

The table lists this clonotype with a few counts. The V gene is TRBV13, the J gene TRBJ1-1, with a weak D call TRBD1 (5 bases). Germline CDR1 PRHDT, CDR2 FYEKMQ (reference sequence). V dropped 5 bases and J dropped 6 bases, with 13 bases sitting between them. The length of the CDR3 is 13 residues. The CDR3 coding sequence is TGTGCCAGCAGCCCCGTGGGGGGGGCTGAAGCTTTCTTT. It codes for CASSPVGGAEAFF.